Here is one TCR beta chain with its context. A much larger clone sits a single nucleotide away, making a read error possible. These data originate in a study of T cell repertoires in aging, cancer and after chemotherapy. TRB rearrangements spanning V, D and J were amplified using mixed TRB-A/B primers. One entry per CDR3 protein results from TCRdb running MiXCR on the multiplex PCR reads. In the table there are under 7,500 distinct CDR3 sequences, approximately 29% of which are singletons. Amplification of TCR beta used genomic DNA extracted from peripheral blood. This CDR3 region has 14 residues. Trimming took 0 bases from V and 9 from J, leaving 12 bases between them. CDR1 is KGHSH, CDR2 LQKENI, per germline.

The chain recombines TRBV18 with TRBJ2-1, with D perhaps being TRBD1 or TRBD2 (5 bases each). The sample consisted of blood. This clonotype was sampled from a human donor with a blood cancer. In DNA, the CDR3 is TGTGCCAGCTCACCACCGGGGGAGCTTTTTGAGCAGTTCTTC. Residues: CASSPPGELFEQFF.